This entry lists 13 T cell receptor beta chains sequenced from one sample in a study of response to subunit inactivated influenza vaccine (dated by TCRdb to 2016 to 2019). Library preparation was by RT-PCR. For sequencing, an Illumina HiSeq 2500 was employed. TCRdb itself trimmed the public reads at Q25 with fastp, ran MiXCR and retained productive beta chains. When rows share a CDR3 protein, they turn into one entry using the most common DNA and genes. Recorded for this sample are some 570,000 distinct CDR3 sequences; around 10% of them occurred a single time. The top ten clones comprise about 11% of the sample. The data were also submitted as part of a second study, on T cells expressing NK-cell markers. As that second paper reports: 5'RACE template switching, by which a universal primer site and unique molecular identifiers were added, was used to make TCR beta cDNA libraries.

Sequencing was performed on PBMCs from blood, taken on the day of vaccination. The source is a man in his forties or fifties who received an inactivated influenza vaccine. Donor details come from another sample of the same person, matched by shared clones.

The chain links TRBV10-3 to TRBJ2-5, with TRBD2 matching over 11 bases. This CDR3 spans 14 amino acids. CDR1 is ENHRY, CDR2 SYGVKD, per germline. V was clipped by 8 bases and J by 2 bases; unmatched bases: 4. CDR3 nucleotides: TGTGCCATCTCGACTAGCGGGGTTCAAGAGACCCAGTACTTC. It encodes CAISTSGVQETQYF.

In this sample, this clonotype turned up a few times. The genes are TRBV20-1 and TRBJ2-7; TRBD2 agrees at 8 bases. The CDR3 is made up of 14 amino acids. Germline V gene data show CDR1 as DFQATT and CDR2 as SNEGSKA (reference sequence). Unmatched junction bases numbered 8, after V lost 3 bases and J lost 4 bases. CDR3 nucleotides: TGCAGTGCTAGCTTAACGGGAGGGGGGTACGAGCAGTACTTC. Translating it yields CSASLTGGGYEQYF.

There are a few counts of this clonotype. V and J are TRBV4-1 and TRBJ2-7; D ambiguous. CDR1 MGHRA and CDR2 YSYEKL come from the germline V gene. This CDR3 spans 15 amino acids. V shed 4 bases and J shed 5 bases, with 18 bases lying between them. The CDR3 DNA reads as TGCGCCAGCAGCCTAGAGACAAGGGTTAGCCACGAGCAGTACTTC. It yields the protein CASSLETRVSHEQYF.

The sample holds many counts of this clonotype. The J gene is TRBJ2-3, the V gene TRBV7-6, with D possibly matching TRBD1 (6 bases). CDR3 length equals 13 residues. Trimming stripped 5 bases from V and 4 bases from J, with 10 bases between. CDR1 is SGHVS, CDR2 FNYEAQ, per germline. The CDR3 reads CASSPNRADTQYF. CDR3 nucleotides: TGTGCCAGCAGCCCAAACAGGGCAGATACGCAGTATTTT.

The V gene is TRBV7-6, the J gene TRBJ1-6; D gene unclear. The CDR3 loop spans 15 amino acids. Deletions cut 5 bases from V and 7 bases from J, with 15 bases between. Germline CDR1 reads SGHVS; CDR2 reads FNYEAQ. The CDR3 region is CASSRGEGRNSPLHF. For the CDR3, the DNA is TGTGCCAGCAGCCGCGGGGAGGGAAGGAATTCACCCCTCCACTTT.

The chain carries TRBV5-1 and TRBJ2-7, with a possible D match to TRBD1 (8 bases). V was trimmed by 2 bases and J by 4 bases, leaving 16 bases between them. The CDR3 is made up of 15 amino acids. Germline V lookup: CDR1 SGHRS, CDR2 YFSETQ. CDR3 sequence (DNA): TGCGCCAGCAGCTTATCAACAGGGGGAGGGTACGAGCAGTACTTC. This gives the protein CASSLSTGGGYEQYF.

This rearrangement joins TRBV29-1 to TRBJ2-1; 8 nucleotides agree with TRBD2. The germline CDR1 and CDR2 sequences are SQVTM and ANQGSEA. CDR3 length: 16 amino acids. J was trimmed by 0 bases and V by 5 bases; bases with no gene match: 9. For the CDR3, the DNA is TGCAGCGTTCCCACCTCCGGGGGGGCCTCCTACAATGAGCAGTTCTTC. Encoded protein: CSVPTSGGASYNEQFF.

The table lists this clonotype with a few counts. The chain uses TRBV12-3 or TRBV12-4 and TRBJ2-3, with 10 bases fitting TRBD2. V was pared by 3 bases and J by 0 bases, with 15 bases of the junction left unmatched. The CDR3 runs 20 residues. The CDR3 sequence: CASSLGGGTSVTPSTDTQYF. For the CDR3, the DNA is TGTGCCAGCAGTTTGGGGGGGGGGACTAGCGTCACTCCTAGCACAGATACGCAGTATTTT.

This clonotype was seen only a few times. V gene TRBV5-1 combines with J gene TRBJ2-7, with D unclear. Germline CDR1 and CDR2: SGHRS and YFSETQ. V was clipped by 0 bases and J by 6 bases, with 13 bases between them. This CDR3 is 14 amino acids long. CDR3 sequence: CASSLGHGRPEQYF. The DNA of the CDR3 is TGCGCCAGCAGCTTGGGACACGGTCGACCCGAGCAGTACTTC.

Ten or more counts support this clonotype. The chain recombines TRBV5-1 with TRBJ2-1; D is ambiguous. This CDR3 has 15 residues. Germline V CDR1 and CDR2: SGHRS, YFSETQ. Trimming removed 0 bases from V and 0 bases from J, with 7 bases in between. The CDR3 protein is CASSLEGGSYNEQFF. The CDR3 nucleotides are TGCGCCAGCAGCTTGGAGGGCGGCTCCTACAATGAGCAGTTCTTC.

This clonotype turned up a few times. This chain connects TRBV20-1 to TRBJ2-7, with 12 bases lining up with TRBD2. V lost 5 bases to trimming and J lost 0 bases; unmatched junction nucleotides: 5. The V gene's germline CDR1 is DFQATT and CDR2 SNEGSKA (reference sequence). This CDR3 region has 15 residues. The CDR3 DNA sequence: TGCAGTGCTCCTGGACTAGCGGGACCCTCCTACGAGCAGTACTTC. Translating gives CSAPGLAGPSYEQYF.

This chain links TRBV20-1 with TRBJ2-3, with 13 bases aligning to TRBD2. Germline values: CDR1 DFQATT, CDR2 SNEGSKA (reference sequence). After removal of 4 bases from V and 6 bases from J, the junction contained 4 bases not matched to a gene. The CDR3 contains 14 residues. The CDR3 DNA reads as TGCAGTGCTACGGGACTAGCGGGATCCGATACGCAGTATTTT. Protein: CSATGLAGSDTQYF.

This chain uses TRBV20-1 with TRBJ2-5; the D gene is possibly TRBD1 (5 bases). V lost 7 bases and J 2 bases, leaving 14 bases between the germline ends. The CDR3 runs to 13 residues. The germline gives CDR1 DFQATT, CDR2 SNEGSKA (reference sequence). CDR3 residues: CSVPASGQETQYF. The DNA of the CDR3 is TGCAGTGTCCCAGCCTCAGGGCAAGAGACCCAGTACTTC.